Listed below are T cell receptor beta chains from one sample, sequenced in a study of Ad26.COV2.S vaccination and SARS-CoV-2 variants. Sequencing was performed with immunoSEQ multiplex PCR; in TCRdb, only in-frame clones are kept and a portion is missing. The data contain over 350,000 clones, 80% to 90% of them singletons. Sequenced material: peripheral blood, taken in a trial of Ad26.COV2.S vaccine versus placebo. These receptors were taken from a person between 18 and 65 years old who received the Ad26.COV2.S COVID-19 vaccine or a placebo. The conserved cysteine and the conserved F or W are not part of the CDR3 here.

J gene: TRBJ1-4; V gene: TRBV7-9; CDR3 protein: ASSLLTGVGNEKLF
J gene: TRBJ1-3; V gene: TRBV27; CDR3 protein: ASREYSGNTIY
J gene: TRBJ2-1; V gene: TRBV7-8; CDR3 protein: ASSLDPLAGGYNEQF
J gene: TRBJ2-1; V gene: TRBV18; CDR3 protein: ASSPLRGGKGEQF
J gene: TRBJ2-2; V gene: TRBV3-1/TRBV3-2; CDR3 protein: ASSQTQLANTGELF
J gene: TRBJ1-6; V gene: TRBV5-1; CDR3 protein: ASSLIGTDYNSPLH
J gene: TRBJ2-3; V gene: TRBV6-4; CDR3 protein: ASRDRDFTDTQY
J gene: TRBJ2-5; V gene: TRBV6-6; CDR3 protein: ASSYVGATETQY
J gene: TRBJ1-1; V gene: TRBV4-1; CDR3 protein: ASSQPLDRMNTEAF
J gene: TRBJ2-6; V gene: TRBV7-6; CDR3 protein: ASSRTASSGANVLT